This TCR beta chain originates from a study of blood T cells in healthy people across ages. General study findings and limits: The unknown donor CMV status may have confounded expanded clonotype changes. Estimates of total diversity, which came from one million sequenced T cells, were considered to be underestimates.

Primed by a sample-barcoded 5' primer and a J-beta primer mix, a second PCR proceeded for roughly 7 to 11 cycles. From each sample, at least 2.5 million paired-end reads containing CDR3 were obtained. TCRdb itself ran the 5' RACE reads through MiXCR, one entry per CDR3 protein. This table has some 900,000 distinct CDR3 sequences, under 50% appearing once. Worth noting for this clonotype: Its antigen is unknown.

Germline assignment: CDR1 SGDLS and CDR2 YYNGEE. V lost 3 bases and J lost 6, with 13 bases in between. This CDR3 is built from 14 residues. This clonotype originated in a man aged 25 to 40 in good health. V is TRBV9 and J is TRBJ2-1; the D gene is possibly TRBD2 (7 bases). Source material: blood. The chain's CDR3 is CASSDTGGPNEQFF. In DNA, the CDR3 is TGTGCCAGCAGCGACACGGGGGGCCCCAATGAGCAGTTCTTC.